The next 21 T cell receptor beta chains were all read from a single sample in a study of T-cell memory formation after mild COVID-19. TCRdb redid the calling of the 5' RACE reads with MiXCR, one entry per CDR3 protein. The data hold 350,000 or so distinct CDR3 sequences, with over 10% observed a single time. The sequenced material came from PBMCs or a T cell subset sorted from them (not recorded which). The receptors originated from a man in his late teens or twenties who had mild COVID-19 (a few samples of this study predate the infection). Cell type and time point are not known.

This chain uses TRBV4-3 with TRBJ2-7; 8 nucleotides line up with TRBD1. The CDR3 runs to 18 residues. With V trimmed by 4 bases and J by 5 bases, 19 bases remained unmatched. The germline gives CDR1 LGHNA, CDR2 YSLEER. The CDR3, as DNA: TGCGCCAGCAGCCGTGAGATCGCTGGGGCGGGACAGGTTGACGAGCAGTACTTC. It specifies CASSREIAGAGQVDEQYF.

The V call is TRBV20-1, the J call TRBJ2-4; 7 bases are a match to TRBD1. Germline CDR1 reads DFQATT; CDR2 reads SNEGSKA (reference sequence). The CDR3 extends over 14 amino acids. V trimming: 3 bases; J trimming: 9 bases; junction bases outside the gene matches: 11. The CDR3 is CSASAIDRDGIQYF. The DNA of the CDR3 is TGCAGTGCTAGCGCCATCGACAGGGACGGCATTCAGTACTTC.

This clonotype was detected only a few times. The CDR3 loop reads CASSVDVTAGTDTQYF. Written as DNA, the CDR3 is TGTGCCAGCAGCGTAGATGTGACGGCAGGCACAGATACGCAGTATTTT. The rearrangement uses TRBV9 and TRBJ2-3; D uncertain. V lost 0 bases and J lost 1, with 12 bases in between. Germline CDR1 SGDLS, CDR2 YYNGEE. The CDR3 spans 16 residues.

V gene TRBV28 combines with J gene TRBJ1-1; a possible D gene is TRBD1 (6 bases). V gave up 8 bases and J gave up 9 bases, with 22 bases separating them. The CDR3 runs 14 residues. Germline V CDR1 and CDR2: MDHEN, SYDVKM. The CDR3 DNA reads as TGTGCCAGCGTTCGGAGGGGGGCAACTGAGAAAGCTTTCTTT. Amino acid sequence: CASVRRGATEKAFF.

CDR3 in amino acids: CASSPATGRKLFF. CDR3 coding DNA: TGTGCCAGCAGCCCCGCGACAGGGAGAAAACTGTTTTTT. The chain carries TRBV7-2 and TRBJ1-4; 7 nucleotides match TRBD1. In germline, CDR1 is SGHTA, CDR2 FQGNSA. This CDR3 is built from 13 residues. The J segment lost 10 bases and the V segment lost 5 bases, leaving 7 bases of the junction unmatched.

This clonotype came up many times. The chain combines TRBV5-5 with TRBJ2-7, with D uncertain. Germline lookup yields CDR1 SGHKS and CDR2 YYEKEE (reference sequence). Trimming took 4 bases from V and 0 from J, leaving 8 bases between them. This CDR3 is built from 13 residues. In DNA, the CDR3 is TGTGCCAGCAGCCCTGGGCCCTCCTACGAGCAGTACTTC. The encoded protein is CASSPGPSYEQYF.

V and J are TRBV4-3 and TRBJ1-2; TRBD1 matches 7 bases. Germline V gives CDR1 LGHNA, CDR2 YSLEER. This CDR3 contains 15 residues. Losses at the gene ends were 0 bases for V and 5 bases for J; bases not matched to a gene: 6. The CDR3 DNA sequence: TGCGCCAGCAGCCAAGATGACAGGGTCTTGTATGGCTACACCTTC. It yields the protein CASSQDDRVLYGYTF.

This clonotype was picked up a small number of times. This chain links TRBV18 with TRBJ2-2, with TRBD2 as a possible D gene (7 bases). The CDR3 totals 16 residues. Trimming shortened V by 3 bases and J by 5 bases, and 16 bases separated the two germline ends. CDR1 is KGHSH, CDR2 LQKENI, per germline. CDR3 in amino acids: CASSPLGGPATGELFF. DNA of the CDR3: TGTGCCAGCTCACCGCTCGGGGGGCCGGCGACCGGGGAGCTGTTTTTT.

The chain uses TRBV6-6 and TRBJ1-1; D is undetermined. Trimming cost V 2 bases and J 0 bases, with 10 bases left between them. CDR1 and CDR2 from the germline V gene are MNHNY and SVGAGI (reference sequence). This CDR3 region has 15 residues. Here the CDR3 reads CASSYHNVMNTEAFF. The CDR3 coding sequence is TGTGCCAGCAGTTACCATAATGTCATGAACACTGAAGCTTTCTTT.

This clonotype was found a few times. The chain employs TRBV12-3 or TRBV12-4 and TRBJ2-1, with TRBD1 identical over 9 bases. V lost 10 bases, J lost 7 bases, and 11 bases stayed unmatched. The CDR3 has 14 residues. The CDR3 coding sequence is TGTGCCACCGGACAGGGGACGGGGATAAATGAGCAGTTCTTC. Protein sequence: CATGQGTGINEQFF.

This chain uses TRBV20-1 with TRBJ2-7; 7 bases fit TRBD2. Trimming at V came to 1 base and at J to 1 base, leaving 7 bases not matched to a gene. There are 15 residues in the CDR3. CDR1 and CDR2 from the germline V gene are DFQATT and SNEGSKA (reference sequence). CDR3 nucleotide sequence: TGCAGTGCTAGAGGGGGAGGGTACTCGTCCTACGAGCAGTACTTC. Translated, it gives CSARGGGYSSYEQYF.

This clonotype was counted only a few times. The chain has TRBV15 and TRBJ1-3; the D is unclear. The CDR3 totals 12 residues. CDR1 and CDR2 (germline): LNHNV, YYDKDF (reference sequence). V dropped 2 bases and J dropped 8 bases, with 7 bases sitting between them. The CDR3 loop reads CATSRREDTIYF. The CDR3 DNA reads TGTGCCACCAGCAGACGAGAAGACACCATATATTTT.

The genes are TRBV7-9 and TRBJ2-3; 9 bases are a match to TRBD1. The trim removed 7 bases at V and 4 bases at J, leaving 12 bases unmatched. This CDR3 contains 16 residues. Germline assignment: CDR1 SEHNR and CDR2 FQNEAQ (reference sequence). The chain's CDR3 is CASTLLTGGAADTQYF. DNA for the CDR3: TGTGCCAGCACCCTACTAACAGGGGGCGCCGCAGATACGCAGTATTTT.

This clonotype was seen a handful of times. This sequence joins TRBV25-1 and TRBJ2-7; unclear D gene. Trimming shortened V by 4 bases and J by 3 bases, and 10 bases separated the two germline ends. The length of the CDR3 is 13 residues. The germline CDR1 and CDR2 sequences are MGHDK and SYGVNS. CDR3: CASSVSVNYEQYF. The DNA for the CDR3 is TGTGCCAGCAGTGTTAGTGTAAACTACGAGCAGTACTTC.

The chain couples TRBV24-1 to TRBJ2-5; 8 positions agree with TRBD1. This CDR3 is built from 19 residues. Germline CDR1 and CDR2: KGHDR and SFDVKD. V lost 4 bases to trimming and J lost 3 bases; unmatched junction nucleotides: 18. DNA of the CDR3: TGTGCCACCAGTGACTCCTTGTGGGGTGGCACGGACAGGGAAGAGACCCAGTACTTC. Encoded protein: CATSDSLWGGTDREETQYF.

This clonotype was counted only a few times. The chain combines TRBV4-3 with TRBJ2-7, with TRBD1 matching over 8 bases. Trimming removed 3 bases from V and 6 bases from J; junction bases left unmatched: 10. This CDR3 contains 15 residues. The germline V gene encodes CDR1 LGHNA and CDR2 YSLEER. The CDR3 coding sequence is TGCGCCAGCAGCCAGTTCCTGGACAGGGCCCTCGAGCAGTACTTC. Amino acid sequence: CASSQFLDRALEQYF.

The chain couples TRBV28 to TRBJ2-5, with D tentatively TRBD1 or TRBD2 (5 bases each). This CDR3 comprises 15 residues. The V gene lost 3 bases and the J gene lost 5 bases, with 16 bases spanning the gap. Germline CDR1 is MDHEN and CDR2 is SYDVKM. CDR3: CASSFSGTLGETQYF. CDR3 nucleotides: TGTGCCAGCAGTTTCTCAGGGACCCTGGGGGAGACCCAGTACTTC.

The sample holds a few counts of this clonotype. The V and J genes are TRBV24-1 and TRBJ2-2; 7 bases align to TRBD2. V gave up 3 bases and J gave up 6 bases; unmatched junction bases: 6. This CDR3 region has 15 residues. Per the germline V gene, CDR1 is KGHDR and CDR2 is SFDVKD. CDR3 sequence (DNA): TGTGCCACCAGTGATCCCAAGCGGGGTGCCGGGGAGCTGTTTTTT. Protein product: CATSDPKRGAGELFF.

The gene calls are TRBV7-9 and TRBJ2-7; TRBD2 aligns across 7 bases. The germline V gene has CDR1 SEHNR and CDR2 FQNEAQ (reference sequence). The CDR3 runs to 12 residues. Trimming at V came to 5 bases and at J to 5 bases, leaving 3 bases not matched to a gene. The CDR3 reads CASSKGRDEQYF. The CDR3 region has the DNA TGTGCCAGCAGCAAGGGGAGGGACGAGCAGTACTTC.

This clonotype was counted only a few times. The V and J genes are TRBV24-1 and TRBJ2-3; D may be TRBD1 (5 bases). This CDR3 region has 15 residues. V dropped 0 bases and J dropped 2 bases, with 8 bases sitting between them. Per the germline V gene, CDR1 is KGHDR and CDR2 is SFDVKD. The CDR3 DNA reads TGTGCCACCAGTGATTTGCAAGGGGACACAGATACGCAGTATTTT. Amino acids: CATSDLQGDTDTQYF.

This rearrangement joins TRBV5-6 to TRBJ1-1; D possibly corresponds to TRBD1 (6 bases). Germline CDR1 SGHDT, CDR2 YYEEEE. The V end lost 3 bases, the J end lost 10 bases, and 19 bases lay between the germline ends. This CDR3 is 14 amino acids long. The CDR3 sequence: CASSSVSISGVAFF. CDR3 nucleotide sequence: TGTGCCAGCAGCTCAGTCTCCATTTCAGGGGTAGCTTTCTTT.